A single sample is the source of the 5 T cell receptor beta chains below, sequenced in a study of blood T cell repertoires in COVID-19 (dated by TCRdb to 2018 to 2020). Library preparation was by the immunoSEQ multiplex PCR assay. TCRdb provides this immuneACCESS table in a form limited to in-frame rearrangements. Some clones are lacking; in checked studies, under half of them reflect an unresolved V gene, and why the rest are absent is not known. In this sample the table shows more than 60,000 clones, roughly 80% of which occur a single time. The ten largest make up about 41% of the sample. What was sequenced was peripheral blood. The receptor source for this set is a human donor in a cohort sampled during active COVID-19.

This clone was seen a handful of times. At one of its ends the junction is not consistent with the germline gene, which may arise from a read error. The chain links TRBV7-7 to TRBJ2-5, with 11 nucleotides matching TRBD2. CDR1 is SSHAT and CDR2 is FNYEAQ in the germline V gene (reference sequence). The CDR3 is 15 amino acids. The DNA for the CDR3 is TGTGCTAGCAGCTTACGGCTAGCGGGGGGAGAGACCCAGTACTTC. Its translation is CASSLRLAGGETQYF.

The chain joins TRBV5-1 to TRBJ2-5; a weak D match, TRBD2 (6 bases). Germline assignment: CDR1 SGHRS and CDR2 YFSETQ. V was shortened by 2 bases and J by 4 bases, with 18 bases between the two germline ends. The CDR3 length is 16 residues. The CDR3 loop reads CASSFVGGKGGETQYF. In DNA, the CDR3 is TGCGCCAGCAGCTTCGTGGGGGGAAAAGGTGGAGAGACCCAGTACTTC. Looking up the rest from reference TRBV5-1 and TRBJ2-5 gives the full variable domain: KAGVTQTPRYLIKTRGQQVTLSCSPISGHRSVSWYQQTPGQGLQFLFEYFSETQRNKGNFPGRFSGRQFSNSRSEMNVSTLELGDSALYLCASSFVGGKGGETQYFGPGTRLLVL.

This chain uses TRBV10-2 with TRBJ2-2; D gene uncertain. Between the trimmed V and J ends, which lost 8 bases and 5 bases, there was a span of 12 bases. This CDR3 spans 13 amino acids. From germline, CDR1 is WSHSY and CDR2 SAAADI. DNA of the CDR3: TGCGCCAGCCAACTCTTGCGAACCGGGGAGCTGTTTTTT. It encodes CASQLLRTGELFF.

The chain carries TRBV5-1 and TRBJ2-3, with a possible D match to TRBD2 (5 bases). Germline values: CDR1 SGHRS, CDR2 YFSETQ. V was cut by 2 bases and J by 0 bases, with 10 bases left in between. The CDR3 is 15 residues long. CDR3 residues: CASSFSLASTDTQYF. CDR3 nucleotide sequence: TGCGCCAGCAGCTTTAGCCTAGCTAGCACAGATACGCAGTATTTT.

The gene calls are TRBV19 and TRBJ1-2; 11 positions agree with TRBD1. The CDR3 has 15 amino acids. With V trimmed by 4 bases and J by 4 bases, 5 bases remained unmatched. The germline gives CDR1 LNHDA, CDR2 SQIVND (reference sequence). This CDR3 is CASSKDRGLVYGYTF. Here the CDR3 DNA reads TGTGCCAGTAGTAAGGACAGGGGGCTTGTCTATGGCTACACCTTC.